The present TCR beta chain was sequenced within a study of control samples from healthy donors and cancer patients. V gave up 2 bases and J gave up 1 base; unmatched junction bases: 6. Germline CDR1 and CDR2: KGHDR and SFDVKD. The CDR3 is 17 amino acids. Sequencing used immunoSEQ multiplex PCR; TCRdb keeps in-frame clones, though not all of them. The sample contains 400,000 to 500,000 clones, approximately 90% of which appear only once. The chain recombines TRBV24-1 with TRBJ2-5, with TRBD2 matching over 10 bases. Sequencing was carried out using PBMCs. This clonotype was sampled from a man aged 40-55 years with head and neck cancer. CDR3 loop: CATSDSPGLAAQETQYF. The CDR3 nucleotides read TGTGCCACCAGTGATTCCCCCGGACTAGCGGCCCAAGAGACCCAGTACTTC.